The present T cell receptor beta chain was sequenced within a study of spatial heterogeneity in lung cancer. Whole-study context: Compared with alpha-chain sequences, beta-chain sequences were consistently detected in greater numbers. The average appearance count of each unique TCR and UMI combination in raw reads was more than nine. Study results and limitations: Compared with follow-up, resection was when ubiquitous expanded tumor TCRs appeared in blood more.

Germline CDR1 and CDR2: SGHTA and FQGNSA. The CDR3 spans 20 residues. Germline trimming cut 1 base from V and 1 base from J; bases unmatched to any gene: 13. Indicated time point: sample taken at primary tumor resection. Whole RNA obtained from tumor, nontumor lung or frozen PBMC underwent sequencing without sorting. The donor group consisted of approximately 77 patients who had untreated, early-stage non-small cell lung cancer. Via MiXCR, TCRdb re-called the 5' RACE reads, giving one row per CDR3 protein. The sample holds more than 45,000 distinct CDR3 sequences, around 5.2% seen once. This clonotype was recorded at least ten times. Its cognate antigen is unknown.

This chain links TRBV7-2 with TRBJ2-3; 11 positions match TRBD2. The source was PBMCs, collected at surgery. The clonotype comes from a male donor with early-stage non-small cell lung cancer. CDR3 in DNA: TGTGCCAGCAGCTTAGACCGGCCACTAGCGGGAGCCGCACGCACAGATACGCAGTATTTT. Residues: CASSLDRPLAGAARTDTQYF.